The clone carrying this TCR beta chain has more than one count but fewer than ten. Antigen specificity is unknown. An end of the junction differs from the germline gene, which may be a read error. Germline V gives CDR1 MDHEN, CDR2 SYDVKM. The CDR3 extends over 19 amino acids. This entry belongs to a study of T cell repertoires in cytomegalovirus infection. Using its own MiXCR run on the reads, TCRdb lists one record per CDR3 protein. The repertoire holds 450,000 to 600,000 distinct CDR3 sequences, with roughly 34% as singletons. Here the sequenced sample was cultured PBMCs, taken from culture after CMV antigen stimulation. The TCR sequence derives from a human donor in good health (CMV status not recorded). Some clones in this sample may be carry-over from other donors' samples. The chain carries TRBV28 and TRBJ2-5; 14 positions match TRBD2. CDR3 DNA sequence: TGTGCCAGCAGCTTATCGATAGGACTAGCGGGAGGCCCACAAGAGACCCAGTACTTC. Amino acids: CASSLSIGLAGGPQETQYF. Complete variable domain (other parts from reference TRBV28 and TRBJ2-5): DVKVTQSSRYLVKRTGEKVFLECVQDMDHENMFWYRQDPGLGLRLIYFSYDVKMKEKGDIPEGYSVSREKKERFSLILESASTNQTSMYLCASSLSIGLAGGPQETQYFGPGTRLLVL.